These 14 T cell receptor beta chains were all obtained from the same sample, sequenced in a study of T cell responses to AZD1222 COVID-19 vaccine. Measured with immunoSEQ multiplex PCR; TCRdb has only the in-frame clones, and not every one. The data hold roughly 180,000 clones, with about 91% observed a single time. Sequencing was performed on peripheral blood, taken on day 0 of AZD1222 vaccination. Every receptor here comes from an adult in good health.

The V gene is TRBV27, the J gene TRBJ1-1; D remains unclear. This CDR3 is built from 13 residues. Deletions cut 5 bases from V and 4 bases from J, with 11 bases between. Looked up from germline, CDR1 is MNHEY and CDR2 is SMNVEV (reference sequence). DNA of the CDR3: TGTGCCAGCAGTCTGAGAAAGAGCACTGAAGCTTTCTTT. This gives the protein CASSLRKSTEAFF.

This clone appeared once. This rearrangement joins TRBV5-1 to TRBJ2-7, with TRBD1 matching over 8 bases. Germline V gene data show CDR1 as SGHRS and CDR2 as YFSETQ. The CDR3 covers 15 residues. Unmatched junction bases numbered 9, after V lost 4 bases and J lost 3 bases. The CDR3: CASSPGQGGGYEQYF. The DNA for the CDR3 is TGCGCCAGCAGCCCTGGACAGGGTGGGGGCTACGAGCAGTACTTC.

The chain carries TRBV27 and TRBJ1-2, with D unclear. This CDR3 is 13 amino acids long. The V gene's germline CDR1 is MNHEY and CDR2 SMNVEV (reference sequence). V was trimmed by 6 bases and J by 5 bases, leaving 13 bases between them. The CDR3 region has the DNA TGTGCCAGCAGCCGATCGCGAGAGTATGGCTACACCTTC. Translating gives CASSRSREYGYTF.

The rearrangement uses TRBV27 and TRBJ1-2, with 9 bases fitting TRBD1. The junction had 13 bases not matched to a gene; V was cut back by 6 bases and J by 8 bases. This CDR3 is built from 15 residues. Germline CDR1 and CDR2: MNHEY and SMNVEV (reference sequence). The CDR3 nucleotides are TGTGCCAGCAGCCCGGACAGGGGCCCCTCGGGCGGCTACACCTTC. It encodes CASSPDRGPSGGYTF.

This chain links TRBV4-2 with TRBJ1-2; tentative D call: TRBD1 (6 bases). The germline gives CDR1 LGHNA, CDR2 YNFKEQ. Trimming removed 7 bases at V and 7 bases at J, with 16 bases between. The CDR3 contains 13 residues. The CDR3 bases are TGTGCCAGCAACCCTCAGGGGCTGGGTGGCTACACCTTC. This translates into CASNPQGLGGYTF.

This sequence joins TRBV5-6 and TRBJ2-7; weak D call: TRBD2 (6 bases). Germline CDR1 reads SGHDT; CDR2 reads YYEEEE. The CDR3 consists of 14 residues. Trimming took off 1 base at V and 5 bases at J, with 13 bases between the two ends. CDR3 DNA: TGTGCCAGCAGCTTGCCTTATGCGGGGAACGAGCAGTACTTC. Translating it yields CASSLPYAGNEQYF.

The genes are TRBV7-2 and TRBJ2-7; D is uncertain. The V gene's germline CDR1 is SGHTA and CDR2 FQGNSA. The V end was cut by 3 bases, the J end by 3 bases, with 3 bases between. This CDR3 is 11 amino acids long. In DNA, the CDR3 is TGTGCCAGCAGCTTCGACTACGAGCAGTACTTC. Translation gives CASSFDYEQYF.

The CDR3 protein is CASSSTSDVRFF. The CDR3 DNA sequence: TGTGCCAGCAGCTCGACTAGCGACGTACGTTTCTTC. The rearrangement uses TRBV7-3 and TRBJ2-1, with 8 bases aligning to TRBD2. Looked up from germline, CDR1 is SGHTA and CDR2 is FQGTGA. The CDR3 runs to 12 residues. V lost 4 bases, J lost 16 bases, and 9 bases stayed unmatched.

The chain joins TRBV19 to TRBJ1-5, with TRBD1 as a possible D gene (6 bases). The CDR3 spans 15 residues. The germline V gene has CDR1 LNHDA and CDR2 SQIVND (reference sequence). The ends were cut back, 8 bases at V and 2 bases at J, with 16 bases in the middle. In DNA, the CDR3 is TGTGCCAGTTGCGGCAGGGGAAGTGGCAATCAGCCCCAGCATTTT. Encoded protein: CASCGRGSGNQPQHF.

The V and J genes are TRBV18 and TRBJ2-2, with TRBD1 matching 9 bases. Germline V CDR1 and CDR2: KGHSH, LQKENI. With 2 bases clipped from V and 0 bases from J, the junction kept 4 bases outside the gene matches. The CDR3 has 17 residues. The CDR3 nucleotides read TGTGCCAGCTCACCAGTCGGGACAGGGACGAACACCGGGGAGCTGTTTTTT. It codes for CASSPVGTGTNTGELFF.

This sequence joins TRBV6-5 and TRBJ1-2, with D possibly being TRBD1 (6 bases). Trimming removed 8 bases at V and 5 bases at J, with 18 bases between. Germline V lookup: CDR1 MNHEY, CDR2 SVGAGI. The CDR3 covers 14 residues. The CDR3, as DNA: TGTGCCAGCCCAGGGGACACCCTTTTATATGGCTACACCTTC. Its protein is CASPGDTLLYGYTF.

The V call is TRBV4-1, the J call TRBJ1-3; 10 bases are a match to TRBD1. Germline V gives CDR1 MGHRA, CDR2 YSYEKL. The CDR3 contains 19 residues. V dropped 0 bases and J dropped 2; count of bases not matched to a gene: 10. For the CDR3, the DNA is TGCGCCAGCAGCCAAGATTCCGGACAGGGGGTTCTCCCTGGAAACACCATATATTTT. This sequence encodes CASSQDSGQGVLPGNTIYF.

This clone was counted once. The J gene is TRBJ2-5, the V gene TRBV29-1, with D possibly matching TRBD2 (7 bases). Trimming stripped 3 bases from V and 4 bases from J, with 12 bases between. CDR3 length equals 13 residues. Per the germline V gene, CDR1 is SQVTM and CDR2 is ANQGSEA. The CDR3 DNA is TGCAGCGTTGACCTAGGGGGGGGAGAGACCCAGTACTTC. Translated: CSVDLGGGETQYF.

The chain uses TRBV12-3 or TRBV12-4 and TRBJ1-1; no clear D gene. V lost 3 bases to trimming and J lost 7 bases, with 6 bases between them. The CDR3 has 11 amino acids. The CDR3 bases are TGTGCCAGCAGTTTTGTGGGTGAAGCTTTCTTT. It encodes CASSFVGEAFF.